This is a list of T cell receptor beta chains from one sample in a study of PD-L1 blockade in urothelial cancer. Sequenced by immunoSEQ multiplex PCR; TCRdb stores in-frame clones only, minus some. This sample has about 45,000 clones, with about nine tenths found just once. The input for sequencing was PBMCs, taken around atezolizumab (anti-PD-L1) treatment. All receptors come from a man of 80 years or more with urothelial cancer. CDR3s include the opening cysteine and the closing phenylalanine or tryptophan. The D gene is left open where the match is weak.

TRBV5-6	TRBJ2-4	TRBD1	CASSQGGTKNIQYF	TGTGCCAGCAGCCAAGGGGGCACCAAAAACATTCAGTACTTC
TRBV30	TRBJ1-1	NA	CAWAGGPEAFF	TGTGCCTGGGCGGGGGGGCCTGAAGCTTTCTTT
TRBV19	TRBJ2-1	TRBD2	CASTAGGFEQFF	TGTGCTAGTACCGCGGGAGGCTTTGAGCAGTTCTTC
TRBV30	TRBJ2-1	NA	CAWNPGSVNNEQFF	TGTGCCTGGAATCCGGGATCGGTGAACAATGAGCAGTTCTTC
TRBV7-2	TRBJ2-7	TRBD2	CASSAGTSRLSSYEQYF	TGTGCCAGCAGCGCCGGGACTAGCCGACTTAGCTCCTACGAGCAGTACTTC
TRBV18	TRBJ1-5	TRBD1	CASSPDRVVGNQPQHF	TGTGCCAGCTCACCAGACAGGGTAGTCGGCAATCAGCCCCAGCATTTT
TRBV29-1	TRBJ2-3	NA	CSVGGRDTQYF	TGCAGCGTTGGAGGGCGGGATACGCAGTATTTT
TRBV6-6	TRBJ2-3	TRBD1	CASSARRQGSTDTQYF	TGTGCCAGCAGTGCGCGGAGACAGGGTAGCACAGATACGCAGTATTTT
TRBV4-3	TRBJ1-4	NA	CASSAGAAANEKLFF	TGCGCCAGCAGCGCGGGGGCCGCGGCTAATGAAAAACTGTTTTTT
TRBV7-2	TRBJ2-1	TRBD2	CASSLVAGGGDEQFF	TGTGCCAGCAGCTTAGTAGCGGGAGGGGGCGATGAGCAGTTCTTC
TRBV5-1	TRBJ2-1	TRBD2	CASSLQAGADEQFF	TGCGCCAGCAGCTTGCAGGCGGGAGCTGATGAGCAGTTCTTC
TRBV4-1	TRBJ2-7	NA	CASSLLPQGYEQYF	TGCGCCAGCAGCCTACTTCCGCAGGGATACGAGCAGTACTTC
TRBV5-6	TRBJ2-3	TRBD2	CASSLARTSGNRDF	TGTGCCAGCAGCTTGGCGCGGACTAGCGGGAATAGGGATTTT